This T cell receptor beta chain was captured by sequencing in a study of blood T cell repertoires in COVID-19. This clone has just one count. Measured with immunoSEQ multiplex PCR; TCRdb has only the in-frame clones, and not every one. The sample yields roughly 150,000 clones, 60% to 80% seen once. The CDR3 spans 15 residues. V was clipped by 4 bases and J by 0 bases, with 12 bases between them. From germline, CDR1 is MDHEN and CDR2 SYDVKM. The J gene is TRBJ1-1, the V gene TRBV28; D is perhaps TRBD1 (5 bases). Sequenced: peripheral blood. This clonotype originated in a man in his 70s with acute or convalescent COVID-19. As DNA, the CDR3 is TGTGCCAGCAGTTCCCCATCGACAGTGAACACTGAAGCTTTCTTT. It codes for CASSSPSTVNTEAFF. The variable domain in full, with the rest retrieved from reference TRBV28 and TRBJ1-1, is DVKVTQSSRYLVKRTGEKVFLECVQDMDHENMFWYRQDPGLGLRLIYFSYDVKMKEKGDIPEGYSVSREKKERFSLILESASTNQTSMYLCASSSPSTVNTEAFFGQGTRLTVV.